This T cell receptor (beta chain) was retrieved from a study of technical replicates of blood from several donors. From germline, CDR1 is SNHLY and CDR2 FYNNEI. This CDR3 comprises 13 residues. Trimming removed 6 bases at V and 2 bases at J, with 10 bases between. A word on this clone: Other DNA sequences of this sample code for an identical CDR3.

Clones were read by immunoSEQ multiplex PCR, and TCRdb kept only the in-frame ones, dropping some. The sample carries approximately 93,000 clones, 94% recorded once. The gene calls are TRBV2 and TRBJ2-5; possibly TRBD2 for D (6 bases). Material: T cells isolated from PBMCs. The sequence was collected from a human donor in good health. The chain's CDR3 is CASSGDLQETQYF. For the CDR3, the DNA is TGTGCCAGCAGCGGGGACTTACAAGAGACCCAGTACTTC.